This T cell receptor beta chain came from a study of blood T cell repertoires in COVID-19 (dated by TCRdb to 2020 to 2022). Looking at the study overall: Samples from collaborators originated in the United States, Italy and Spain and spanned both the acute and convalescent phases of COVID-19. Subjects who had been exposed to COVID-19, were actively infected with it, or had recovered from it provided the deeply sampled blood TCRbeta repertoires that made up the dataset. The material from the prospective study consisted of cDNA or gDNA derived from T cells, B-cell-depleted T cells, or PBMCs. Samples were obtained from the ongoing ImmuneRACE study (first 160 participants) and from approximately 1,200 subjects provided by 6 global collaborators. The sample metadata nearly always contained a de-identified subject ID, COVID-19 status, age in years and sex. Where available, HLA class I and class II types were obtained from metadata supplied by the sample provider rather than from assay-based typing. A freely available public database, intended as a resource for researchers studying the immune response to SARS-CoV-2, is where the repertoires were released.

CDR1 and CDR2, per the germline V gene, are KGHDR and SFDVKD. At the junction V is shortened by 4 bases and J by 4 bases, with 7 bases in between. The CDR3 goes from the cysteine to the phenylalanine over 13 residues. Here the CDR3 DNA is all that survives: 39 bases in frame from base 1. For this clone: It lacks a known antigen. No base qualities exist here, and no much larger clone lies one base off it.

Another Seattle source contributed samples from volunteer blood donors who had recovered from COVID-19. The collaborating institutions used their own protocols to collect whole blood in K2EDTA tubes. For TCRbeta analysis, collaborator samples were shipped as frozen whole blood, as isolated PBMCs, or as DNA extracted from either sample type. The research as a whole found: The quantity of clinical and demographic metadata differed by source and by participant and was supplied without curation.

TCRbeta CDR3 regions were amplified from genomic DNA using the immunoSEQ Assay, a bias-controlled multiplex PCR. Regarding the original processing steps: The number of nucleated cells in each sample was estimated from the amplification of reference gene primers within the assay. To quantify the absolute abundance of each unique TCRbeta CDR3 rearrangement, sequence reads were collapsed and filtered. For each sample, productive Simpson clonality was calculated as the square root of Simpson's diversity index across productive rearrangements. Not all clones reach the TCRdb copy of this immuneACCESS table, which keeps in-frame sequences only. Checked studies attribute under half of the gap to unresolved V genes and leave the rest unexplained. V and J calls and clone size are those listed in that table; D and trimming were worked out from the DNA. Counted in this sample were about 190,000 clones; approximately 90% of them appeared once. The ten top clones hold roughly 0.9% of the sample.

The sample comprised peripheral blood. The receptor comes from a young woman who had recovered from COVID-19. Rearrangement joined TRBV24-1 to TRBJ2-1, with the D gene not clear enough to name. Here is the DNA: TGTGCCACCAGTGAGTCTTTTTACAATGAGCAGTTCTTC. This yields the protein CATSESFYNEQFF.